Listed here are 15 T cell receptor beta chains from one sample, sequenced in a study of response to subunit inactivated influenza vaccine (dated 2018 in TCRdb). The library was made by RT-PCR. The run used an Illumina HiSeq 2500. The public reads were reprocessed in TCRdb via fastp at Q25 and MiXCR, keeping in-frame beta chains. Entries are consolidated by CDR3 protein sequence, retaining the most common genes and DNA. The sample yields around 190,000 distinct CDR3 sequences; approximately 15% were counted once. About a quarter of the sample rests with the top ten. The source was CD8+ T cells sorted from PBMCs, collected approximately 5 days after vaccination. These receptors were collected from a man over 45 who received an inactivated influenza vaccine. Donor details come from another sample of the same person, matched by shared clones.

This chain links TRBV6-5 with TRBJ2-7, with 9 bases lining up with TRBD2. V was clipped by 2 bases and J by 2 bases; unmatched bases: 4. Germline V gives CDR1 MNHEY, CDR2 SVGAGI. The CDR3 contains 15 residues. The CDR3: CASSYGGGGAYEQYF. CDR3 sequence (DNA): TGTGCCAGCAGTTACGGGGGCGGGGGGGCCTACGAGCAGTACTTC.

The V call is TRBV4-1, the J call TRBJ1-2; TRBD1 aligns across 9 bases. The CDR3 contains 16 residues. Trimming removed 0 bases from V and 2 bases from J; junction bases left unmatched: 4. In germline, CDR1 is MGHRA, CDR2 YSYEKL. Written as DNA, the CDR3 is TGCGCCAGCAGCCAAGAATGGACAGGGGACAACTATGGCTACACCTTC. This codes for CASSQEWTGDNYGYTF.

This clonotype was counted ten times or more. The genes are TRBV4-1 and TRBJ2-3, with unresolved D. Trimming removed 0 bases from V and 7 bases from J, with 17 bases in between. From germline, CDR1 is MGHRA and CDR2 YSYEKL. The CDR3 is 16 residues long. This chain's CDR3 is CASSQELGPSLYTQYF. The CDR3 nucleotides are TGCGCCAGCAGCCAAGAGCTAGGCCCGAGCTTATATACGCAGTATTTT.

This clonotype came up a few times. CDR3 sequence (DNA): TGTGCCAGCATGGACGGGGGCGGCTTGATGAGTGGGGGCACAGATACGCAGTATTTT. As protein: CASMDGGGLMSGGTDTQYF. The chain recombines TRBV27 with TRBJ2-3; TRBD1 or TRBD2 may be the D gene (6 bases each). This CDR3 has 19 residues. Deletions cut 7 bases from V and 1 base from J, with 27 bases between. CDR1 is MNHEY, CDR2 SMNVEV, per germline (reference sequence).

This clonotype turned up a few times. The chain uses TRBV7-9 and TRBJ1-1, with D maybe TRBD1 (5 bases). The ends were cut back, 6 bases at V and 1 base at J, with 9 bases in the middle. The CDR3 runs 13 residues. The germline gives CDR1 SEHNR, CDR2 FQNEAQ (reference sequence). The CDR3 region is CASRIGANTEAFF. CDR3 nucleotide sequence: TGTGCCAGCAGGATAGGGGCGAACACTGAAGCTTTCTTT.

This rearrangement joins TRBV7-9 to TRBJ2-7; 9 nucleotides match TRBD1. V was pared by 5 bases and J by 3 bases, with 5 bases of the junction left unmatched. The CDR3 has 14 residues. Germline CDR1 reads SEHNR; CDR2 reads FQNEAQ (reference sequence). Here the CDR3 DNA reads TGTGCCAGCAGCGTCGGGACAGGGTACTACGAGCAGTACTTC. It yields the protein CASSVGTGYYEQYF. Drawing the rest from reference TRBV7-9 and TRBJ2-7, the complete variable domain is DTGVSQNPRHKITKRGQNVTFRCDPISEHNRLYWYRQTLGQGPEFLTYFQNEAQLEKSRLLSDRFSAERPKGSFSTLEIQRTEQGDSAMYLCASSVGTGYYEQYFGPGTRLTVT.

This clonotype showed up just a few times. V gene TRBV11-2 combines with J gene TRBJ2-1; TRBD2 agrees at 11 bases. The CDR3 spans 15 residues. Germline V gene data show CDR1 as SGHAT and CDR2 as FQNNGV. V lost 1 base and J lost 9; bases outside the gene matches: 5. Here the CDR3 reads CASSLGLAGGVEQFF. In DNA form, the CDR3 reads TGTGCCAGCAGCTTAGGGCTAGCGGGGGGTGTTGAGCAGTTCTTC.

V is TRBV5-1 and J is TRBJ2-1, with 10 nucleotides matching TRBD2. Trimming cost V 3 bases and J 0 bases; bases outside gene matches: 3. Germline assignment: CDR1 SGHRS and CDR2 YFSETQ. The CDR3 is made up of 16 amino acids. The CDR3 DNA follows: TGCGCCAGCAGCTATGCTAGCGGGGGCTCCTACAATGAGCAGTTCTTC. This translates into CASSYASGGSYNEQFF. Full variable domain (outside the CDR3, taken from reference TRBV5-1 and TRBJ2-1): KAGVTQTPRYLIKTRGQQVTLSCSPISGHRSVSWYQQTPGQGLQFLFEYFSETQRNKGNFPGRFSGRQFSNSRSEMNVSTLELGDSALYLCASSYASGGSYNEQFFGPGTRLTVL.

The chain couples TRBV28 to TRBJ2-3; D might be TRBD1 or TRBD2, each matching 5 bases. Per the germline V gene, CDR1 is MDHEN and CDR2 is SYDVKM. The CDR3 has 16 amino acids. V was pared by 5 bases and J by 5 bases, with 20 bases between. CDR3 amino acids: CASSPRPGRGVDTQYF. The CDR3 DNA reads TGTGCCAGCAGTCCGCGGCCCGGCAGAGGGGTAGATACGCAGTATTTT.

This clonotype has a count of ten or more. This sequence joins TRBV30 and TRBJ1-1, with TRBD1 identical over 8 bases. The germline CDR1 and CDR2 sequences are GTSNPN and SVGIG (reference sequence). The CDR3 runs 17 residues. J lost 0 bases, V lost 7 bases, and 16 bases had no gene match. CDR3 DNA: TGTGCCTCCCAAAGGTGGACACAGGGGGGTCTGAACACTGAAGCTTTCTTT. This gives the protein CASQRWTQGGLNTEAFF.

The CDR3 loop reads CASSLVPMGTNTEAFF. Here the CDR3 DNA reads TGCGCCAGCAGCTTGGTCCCGATGGGAACGAACACTGAAGCTTTCTTT. The chain is built from TRBV5-1 and TRBJ1-1; D unclear. Per the germline V gene, CDR1 is SGHRS and CDR2 is YFSETQ. Trimming shortened V by 0 bases and J by 1 base, and 13 bases separated the two germline ends. There are 16 residues in the CDR3. Using reference TRBV5-1 and TRBJ1-1 for the parts outside the CDR3, the full variable domain is KAGVTQTPRYLIKTRGQQVTLSCSPISGHRSVSWYQQTPGQGLQFLFEYFSETQRNKGNFPGRFSGRQFSNSRSEMNVSTLELGDSALYLCASSLVPMGTNTEAFFGQGTRLTVV.

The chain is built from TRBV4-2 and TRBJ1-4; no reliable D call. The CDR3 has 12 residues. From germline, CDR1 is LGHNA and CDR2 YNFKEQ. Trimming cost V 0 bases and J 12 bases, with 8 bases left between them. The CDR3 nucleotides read TGTGCCAGCAGCCAAGATCTACACGAACTGTTTTTT. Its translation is CASSQDLHELFF.

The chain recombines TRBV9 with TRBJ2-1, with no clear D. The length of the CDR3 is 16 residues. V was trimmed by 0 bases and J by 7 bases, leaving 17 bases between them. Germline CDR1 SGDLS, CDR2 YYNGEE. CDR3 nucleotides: TGTGCCAGCAGCGTAGGAAATAAACAGCGTGAGAATGAGCAGTTCTTC. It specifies CASSVGNKQRENEQFF.

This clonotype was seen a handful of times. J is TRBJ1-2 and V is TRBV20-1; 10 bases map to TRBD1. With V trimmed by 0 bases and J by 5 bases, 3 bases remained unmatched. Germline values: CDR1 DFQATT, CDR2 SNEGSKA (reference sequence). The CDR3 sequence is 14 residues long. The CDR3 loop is CSARDRGQGYGYTF. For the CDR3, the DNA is TGCAGTGCTAGAGATCGGGGACAGGGGTATGGCTACACCTTC.

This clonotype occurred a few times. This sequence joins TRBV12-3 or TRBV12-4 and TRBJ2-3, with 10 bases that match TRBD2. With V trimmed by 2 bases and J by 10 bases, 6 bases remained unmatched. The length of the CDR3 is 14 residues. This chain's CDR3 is CASSLWLAGDSQYF. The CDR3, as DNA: TGTGCCAGCAGTTTATGGCTAGCGGGGGATTCGCAGTATTTT.